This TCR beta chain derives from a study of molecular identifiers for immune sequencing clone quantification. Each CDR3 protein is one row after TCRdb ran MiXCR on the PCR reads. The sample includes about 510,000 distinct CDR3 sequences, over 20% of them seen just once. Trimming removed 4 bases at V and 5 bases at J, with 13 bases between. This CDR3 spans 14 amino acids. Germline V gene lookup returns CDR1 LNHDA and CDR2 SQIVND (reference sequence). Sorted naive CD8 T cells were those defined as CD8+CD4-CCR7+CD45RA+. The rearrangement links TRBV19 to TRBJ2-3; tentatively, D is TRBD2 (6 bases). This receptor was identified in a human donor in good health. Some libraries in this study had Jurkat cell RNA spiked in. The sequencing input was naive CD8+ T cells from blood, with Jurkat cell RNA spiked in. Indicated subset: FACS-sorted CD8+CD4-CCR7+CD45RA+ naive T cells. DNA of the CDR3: TGTGCCAGTAGTAGATGGGGGGAGGAAGATACGCAGTATTTT. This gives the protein CASSRWGEEDTQYF.